This TCR beta chain emerged from a study of T-cell reconstitution after alpha-beta-depleted transplantation in children. Study outcomes and limitations: The origin of alpha-beta T cells about two months after transplant was reportedly several hundred expanded graft clones. High day-60 TCRbeta diversity in some patients came from surviving recipient T cells and thymic progenitors. At one year after transplant, newly produced T cells mostly accounted for T-cell counts and diversity.

This clonotype showed up many times. What it binds is not known. It was with unique molecular identifiers that the TCRbeta library was prepared. TCRdb re-called the PCR reads through MiXCR, storing one row per CDR3 protein. The sample consists of about 260,000 distinct CDR3 sequences, roughly 8.2% of them appearing once. CDR1 is SGHVS, CDR2 FQNEAQ, per germline. V shed 2 bases and J shed 0 bases, with 8 bases lying between them. The CDR3 totals 15 residues. The material sequenced was PBMCs, mostly from graft donor cells, taken 180 days after TCRalphabeta/CD19-depleted stem cell transplant. This TCR came from a male patient younger than 18 who had a stem cell transplant for acute lymphoblastic leukemia, so the T cells may come from the graft donor. The chain is built from TRBV7-8 and TRBJ1-3; no reliable D call. CDR3 protein: CASSLLGISGNTIYF. CDR3 sequence (DNA): TGTGCCAGCAGCTTACTCGGGATCTCTGGAAACACCATATATTTT.